This T cell receptor (beta chain) originates from a study of T cell repertoires in cytomegalovirus infection. TCRdb re-called the reads through MiXCR, storing one row per CDR3 protein. Of around 310,000 distinct CDR3 sequences in the sample, roughly a sixth were seen once. The CDR3 sequence is 13 residues long. V was shortened by 3 bases and J by 2 bases, with 6 bases between the two germline ends. Per germline, CDR1 SGHVT and CDR2 SQSDAQ. This rearrangement joins TRBV7-4 to TRBJ2-3; D gene ambiguous. The origin of this receptor is a human donor in good health (CMV status not recorded). Some clones in this sample may be carry-over from other donors' samples. The sample taken for sequencing was PBMCs. The CDR3 loop is CASSFWSTDTQYF. CDR3 in DNA: TGTGCCAGCAGCTTTTGGTCCACAGATACGCAGTATTTT.